The present T cell receptor (beta chain) was sequenced within a study of T-cell reconstitution after alpha-beta-depleted transplantation in children. Whole-study results and caveats: T-cell counts and diversity at one year post-transplant came mainly from newly produced T cells. Two months or so post-transplant, alpha-beta T cells reportedly derived from several hundred expanded graft clones. The study traced high day-60 TCRbeta diversity in some patients to surviving recipient T cells and thymic progenitors.

In germline, CDR1 is KGHDR, CDR2 SFDVKD. The CDR3 covers 13 residues. The J segment lost 3 bases and the V segment lost 3 bases, leaving 0 bases of the junction unmatched. Library preparation (for TCRbeta) was performed with unique molecular identifiers. Each CDR3 protein gets one entry after TCRdb re-called the PCR reads with MiXCR. The table includes 300,000 to 350,000 distinct CDR3 sequences, roughly 21% detected once. Concerning this clonotype itself: The target antigen is unknown.

The rearrangement joins TRBV24-1 to TRBJ2-5, with 7 positions matching TRBD2. Sequencing used PBMCs, mostly from graft donor cells, obtained 180 days after TCRalphabeta/CD19-depleted stem cell transplant. The receptor was isolated from a male patient younger than 18 who had a stem cell transplant for acute lymphoblastic leukemia, so the T cells may come from the graft donor. Written as DNA, the CDR3 is TGTGCCACCAGTGATGGACTAGAAGAGACCCAGTACTTC. Translation gives CATSDGLEETQYF.